This TCR beta chain comes out of a study of cytomegalovirus exposure and HLA in healthy donors (dated by TCRdb to about 2017). For the wider study: A later analysis indicated that the 120 or so validation repertoires were generated on the platform also employed for the 670 or so repertoires of the first cohort. The study aimed to test whether cataloging public T cell receptors could reveal signatures of past pathogen exposure. In addition to the first cohort of around 670 subjects, a separate validation cohort of around 110 different subjects was used. To predict cytomegalovirus infection status, the study brought together high-throughput TCR immunosequencing, statistical association of individual TCRs with disease status, and machine learning.

This clone appeared a single time. Its antigen is currently not known. No much larger clone exists at a distance of one base, and base qualities are not known. Points the paper makes about the study in general: In vitro tests confirmed that a few of the cytomegalovirus-associated TCR beta chains recognize cytomegalovirus antigens. The authors suggested that the approach could potentially be generalized to other disease states and immunological phenotypes. Of the cluster scores, roughly 95% were above 0 in a later analysis, which found that TCRs clustered in the first cohort also tended to co-occur in the 120 or so validation repertoires. The study listed 150 to 200 TCR beta chains as associated with cytomegalovirus. Most TCR sequences were seen in very few donors, while some public TCRs were found in many individuals. A later analysis lacked HLA typing for the validation cohort, so it scored co-occurrence in that cohort across all 130 or so repertoires. The classifier was reported to diagnose cytomegalovirus status with high specificity and sensitivity in both the original cohort and the validation cohort.

From the germline V gene, CDR1 is MDHEN and CDR2 is SYDVKM. V is pared back by 4 bases and J by 10 bases, with 20 bases lying between the germline termini. Inclusive of the bounding cysteine and phenylalanine, the CDR3 is 15 residues long. Only the CDR3 portion is preserved as DNA: 45 bases, with reading frame beginning at the first base. Separate from the approximately 730-subject first cohort, the validation cohort of around 130 subjects was the group to which the donors belonged. The library was made by the immunoSEQ multiplex PCR assay. The paper's data handling went like this. A statistical classification framework was built for diagnosing cytomegalovirus status from the catalog of TCR beta chain sequences. TCRdb carries this immuneACCESS record with in-frame sequences only. Its versions omit some clonotypes, under half of them owing to an unresolved V gene in the studies checked, with the rest unexplained. V and J calls and clone size follow that table, whereas D and trimming were derived from the DNA. In all, the sample holds 200,000 or so clones, and roughly 88% of those were seen once. 2.5% to 3.5% of the sample is held by the ten biggest clonotypes.

The chain is made from TRBV28 and TRBJ2-1; TRBD2 is perhaps the D gene, given 6 matching bases. The sample was PBMCs. This sequence originates from a woman aged 18-29 years in good health and CMV-seronegative. DNA sequence: TGTGCCAGCAGTTCCCAGATTAGCGGTTTGAGGGAGCAGTTCTTC. Its product reads: CASSSQISGLREQFF.